This T cell receptor (beta chain) comes out of a study of PD-L1 blockade in urothelial cancer. Study background: Blood was evaluated 3 weeks (second dose) and 6 weeks after therapy began.

Points from the study as a whole: Better survival was predicted by below-median pretreatment blood TCR clonality.

Described time point: pretreatment peripheral blood. The CDR3 spans 14 residues. V was trimmed by 8 bases and J by 0 bases, leaving 11 bases between them. CDR1 SNHLY and CDR2 FYNNEI come from the germline V gene. Notes on this clone: Its target is unknown.

Method: immunoSEQ multiplex PCR; TCRdb's copy keeps in-frame clones and lacks some. The table shows approximately 32,000 clones, with 75% to 85% occurring only once. The chain combines TRBV2 with TRBJ1-3, with D unresolved. The sample was PBMCs, taken around atezolizumab (anti-PD-L1) treatment. This receptor was identified in a man aged 55 to 70 with urothelial cancer. CDR3 DNA: TGTGCCAGCGGGCTCAGAAGCTCTGGAAACACCATATATTTT. Protein sequence: CASGLRSSGNTIYF.